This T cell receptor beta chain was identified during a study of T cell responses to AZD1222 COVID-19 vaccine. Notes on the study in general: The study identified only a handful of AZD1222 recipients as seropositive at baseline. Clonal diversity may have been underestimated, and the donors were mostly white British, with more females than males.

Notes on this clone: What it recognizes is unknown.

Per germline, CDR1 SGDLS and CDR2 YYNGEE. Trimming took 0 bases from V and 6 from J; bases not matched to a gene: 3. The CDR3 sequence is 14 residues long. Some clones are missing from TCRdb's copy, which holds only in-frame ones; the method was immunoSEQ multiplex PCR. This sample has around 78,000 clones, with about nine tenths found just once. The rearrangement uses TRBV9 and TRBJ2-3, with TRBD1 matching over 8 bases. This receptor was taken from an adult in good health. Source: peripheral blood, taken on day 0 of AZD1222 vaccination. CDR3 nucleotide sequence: TGTGCCAGCAGCGTAGGACAGGGGTATGATACGCAGTATTTT. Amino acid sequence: CASSVGQGYDTQYF.